This entry lists 14 T cell receptor beta chains sequenced from one sample in a study of memory CD4+ T cells and cytomegalovirus serostatus. Clones were sequenced by immunoSEQ multiplex PCR, and TCRdb holds only the in-frame ones, with some missing. The profile shows tens of thousands of clones, 70% to 80% of them singletons. The sort gate was single viable CD3+CD4+CD8-CD45RO+ cells for memory CD4+ T cells. Sequenced material: memory CD4+ T cells from blood. The receptors stem from an adult in good health and CMV-seronegative.

The J gene is TRBJ2-1, the V gene TRBV5-6; D is perhaps TRBD1 (5 bases). CDR3 length: 12 residues. The V end lost 0 bases, the J end lost 10 bases, and 8 bases lay between the germline ends. Germline values: CDR1 SGHDT, CDR2 YYEEEE. This chain's CDR3 is CASSLEPGEQFF. CDR3 DNA: TGTGCCAGCAGCTTGGAGCCAGGGGAGCAGTTCTTC. Variable domain in full (rest from reference TRBV5-6 and TRBJ2-1): DAGVTQSPTHLIKTRGQQVTLRCSPKSGHDTVSWYQQALGQGPQFIFQYYEEEERQRGNFPDRFSGHQFPNYSSELNVNALLLGDSALYLCASSLEPGEQFFGPGTRLTVL.

This chain links TRBV5-6 with TRBJ1-2; D may be TRBD1 (5 bases). V dropped 4 bases and J dropped 7 bases, with 14 bases sitting between them. This CDR3 has 13 residues. Germline V gene lookup returns CDR1 SGHDT and CDR2 YYEEEE. The CDR3 nucleotides are TGTGCCAGCAGCCGGGGACGGGGGGGTGGCTACACCTTC. It codes for CASSRGRGGGYTF.

V and J are TRBV20-1 and TRBJ2-1; D uncertain. Germline CDR1 reads DFQATT; CDR2 reads SNEGSKA (reference sequence). The V end was cut by 6 bases, the J end by 6 bases, with 6 bases between. The CDR3 is made up of 10 amino acids. CDR3 sequence reads: CSAVSNEQFF. The CDR3 coding sequence is TGCAGTGCCGTCAGCAATGAGCAGTTCTTC.

V usage is TRBV10-2 and J usage is TRBJ2-7, with 7 bases matching TRBD1. Unmatched junction bases numbered 5, after V lost 7 bases and J lost 5 bases. CDR1 and CDR2 (germline): WSHSY, SAAADI. The CDR3 has 12 amino acids. Here the CDR3 reads CASTTGAHEQYF. The CDR3 nucleotides are TGCGCCAGCACTACAGGGGCGCACGAGCAGTACTTC.

The count of this clone is one. The chain is built from TRBV7-3 and TRBJ2-1, with D tentatively TRBD1 (5 bases). The CDR3 has 16 residues. Trimming cost V 5 bases and J 1 base, with 15 bases left between them. Germline CDR1 is SGHTA and CDR2 is FQGTGA. The CDR3 DNA reads as TGTGCCAGCAGCCCCCAGGGCCCCTCATCCTACAATGAGCAGTTCTTC. This translates into CASSPQGPSSYNEQFF.

The V gene is TRBV19, the J gene TRBJ2-3; 7 positions agree with TRBD2. After removal of 6 bases from V and 2 bases from J, the junction contained 11 bases not matched to a gene. Germline V gene data show CDR1 as LNHDA and CDR2 as SQIVND (reference sequence). The CDR3 is 16 residues long. The CDR3 protein is CASSLRASGTTDTQYF. DNA for the CDR3: TGTGCCAGTAGCCTAAGGGCTAGCGGAACCACAGATACGCAGTATTTT.

This clone has only a few counts. The CDR3: CASSPGAPNTEAFF. The CDR3 region has the DNA TGTGCCAGCTCACCAGGGGCCCCGAACACTGAAGCTTTCTTT. V is TRBV18 and J is TRBJ1-1, with a possible D match to TRBD1 (5 bases). CDR3 length equals 14 residues. Germline assignment: CDR1 KGHSH and CDR2 LQKENI. Trimming took off 2 bases at V and 1 base at J, with 8 bases between the two ends.

The chain recombines TRBV6-6 with TRBJ1-2; tentative D call: TRBD1 (6 bases). Germline lookup yields CDR1 MNHNY and CDR2 SVGAGI (reference sequence). Between the trimmed V and J ends, which lost 6 bases and 4 bases, there was a span of 18 bases. CDR3 length: 15 residues. CDR3 in amino acids: CASSRSGVRGYGYTF. The CDR3 DNA reads TGTGCCAGCAGCCGCTCAGGGGTTAGAGGCTATGGCTACACCTTC.

The V call is TRBV2, the J call TRBJ2-7, with unresolved D. The CDR3 loop spans 14 amino acids. The V gene's germline CDR1 is SNHLY and CDR2 FYNNEI. Trimming took off 1 base at V and 3 bases at J, with 10 bases between the two ends. DNA for the CDR3: TGTGCCAGCAGTGAAGGGGTTCCAGTCTACGAGCAGTACTTC. Protein product: CASSEGVPVYEQYF.

The chain has TRBV15 and TRBJ1-1; D gene uncertain. Trimming took 0 bases from V and 5 from J, leaving 10 bases between them. Germline V gene sequence: CDR1 LNHNV, CDR2 YYDKDF (reference sequence). The CDR3 loop spans 14 amino acids. The CDR3 is CATSRDSTRTEAFF. In nucleotides, the CDR3 is TGTGCCACCAGCAGAGATTCAACGAGGACTGAAGCTTTCTTT.

This clone has more than one count but fewer than ten. The chain carries TRBV30 and TRBJ1-1, with 8 bases aligning to TRBD1. This CDR3 is 13 amino acids long. Germline V gives CDR1 GTSNPN, CDR2 SVGIG (reference sequence). Trimming at V came to 8 bases and at J to 0 bases, leaving 5 bases not matched to a gene. The chain's CDR3 is CARQGRMNTEAFF. The DNA of the CDR3 is TGTGCCCGACAGGGGAGGATGAACACTGAAGCTTTCTTT.

This clone was observed a single time. This chain connects TRBV11-3 to TRBJ2-3; 8 bases match TRBD2. There are 16 residues in the CDR3. J lost 1 base, V lost 1 base, and 4 bases had no gene match. Germline loops: CDR1 SGHNT, CDR2 YENEEA. CDR3 region: CASSLVSGSGTDTQYF. DNA for the CDR3: TGTGCCAGCAGCTTAGTGAGCGGGAGCGGCACAGATACGCAGTATTTT.

The rearrangement uses TRBV5-1 and TRBJ2-1; perhaps D is TRBD1 or TRBD2 (6 bases each). Germline V gene sequence: CDR1 SGHRS, CDR2 YFSETQ. The CDR3 has 15 amino acids. V lost 0 bases and J 7 bases, leaving 14 bases between the germline ends. CDR3 DNA sequence: TGCGCCAGCAGCTTGGGCAGGGGACTGGGGAATGAGCAGTTCTTC. This codes for CASSLGRGLGNEQFF.

V is TRBV5-6 and J is TRBJ2-5; possible D gene TRBD1, 5 bases. The DNA end is a closer match to TRBJ2-7, so the J assignment may be wrong. The germline V gene encodes CDR1 SGHDT and CDR2 YYEEEE. The CDR3 spans 15 residues. The CDR3 coding sequence is TGTGCCAGCAGCTTGTTACAGGCCTTCAGTAGCGAGCAGTACTTC. Residues: CASSLLQAFSSEQYF.